This TCR beta chain stems from a study of beta chain features in type 1 diabetes. Study results and caveats: The influence of HLA type on TCRB rearrangement stayed undetermined.

The investigators reverse transcribed all of the isolated RNA, so they sequenced expressed TCRB transcripts. Produced via immunoSEQ multiplex PCR; TCRdb's table is partial and in-frame only. The table records over 500,000 clones, about 14% of them present only once. The CDR3 sequence is 15 residues long. V lost 1 base to trimming and J lost 6 bases; unmatched junction nucleotides: 6. The germline V gene encodes CDR1 SEHNR and CDR2 FQNEAQ (reference sequence). Details on this clone: Its specificity is unknown.

The V gene is TRBV7-9, the J gene TRBJ2-7; 10 bases map to TRBD2. What was sequenced was naive CD4+ T cells from blood. The clonotype comes from a man aged 18 to 29 in good health. CDR3 region: CASSLEPGLAPEQYF. The DNA of the CDR3 is TGTGCCAGCAGCTTAGAGCCGGGACTAGCGCCCGAGCAGTACTTC.